This note documents a single TCR beta chain sequence. The data stem from a study of cytomegalovirus exposure and HLA in healthy donors. Primers: 60 Vbeta forward and 13 Jbeta reverse. Here immunoSEQ multiplex PCR was the method, and the copy in TCRdb shows in-frame clones only, minus some. The sample yields 55,000 to 70,000 clones, about 83% seen once. There are 16 residues in the CDR3. The J segment lost 1 base and the V segment lost 6 bases, leaving 7 bases of the junction unmatched. Germline CDR1 is WSHSY and CDR2 is SAAADI. The TCR comes from a human donor in good health. The V gene is TRBV10-2, the J gene TRBJ1-5; TRBD1 agrees at 9 bases. Sample: PBMCs. CDR3 nucleotides: TGCGCCAGCAGCCCCCCGGGACAGGGAAGCAATCAGCCCCAGCATTTT. Its translation is CASSPPGQGSNQPQHF.